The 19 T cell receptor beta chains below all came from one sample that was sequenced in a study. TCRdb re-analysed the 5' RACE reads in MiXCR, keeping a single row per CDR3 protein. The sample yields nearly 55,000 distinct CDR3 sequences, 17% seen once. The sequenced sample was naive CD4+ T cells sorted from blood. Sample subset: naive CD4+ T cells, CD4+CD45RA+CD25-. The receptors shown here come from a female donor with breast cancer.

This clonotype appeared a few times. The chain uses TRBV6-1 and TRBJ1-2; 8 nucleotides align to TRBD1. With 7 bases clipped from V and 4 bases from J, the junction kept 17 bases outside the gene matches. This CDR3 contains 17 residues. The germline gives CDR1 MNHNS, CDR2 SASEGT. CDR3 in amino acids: CASTPTRGPKRVYGYTF. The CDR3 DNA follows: TGTGCCAGCACCCCTACCAGGGGGCCTAAGCGTGTCTATGGCTACACCTTC.

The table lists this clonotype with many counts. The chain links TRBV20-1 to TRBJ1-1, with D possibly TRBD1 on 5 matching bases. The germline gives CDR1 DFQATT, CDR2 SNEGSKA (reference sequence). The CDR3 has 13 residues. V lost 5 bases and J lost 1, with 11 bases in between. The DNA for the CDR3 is TGCAGTGCTGTAGACAGCCGGAACACTGAAGCTTTCTTT. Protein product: CSAVDSRNTEAFF.

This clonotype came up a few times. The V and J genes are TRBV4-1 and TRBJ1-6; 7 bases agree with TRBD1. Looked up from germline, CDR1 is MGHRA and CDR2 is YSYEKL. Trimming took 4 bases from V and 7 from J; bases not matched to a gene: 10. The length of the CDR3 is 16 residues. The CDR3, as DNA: TGCGCCAGCAGCCGAGACAGGGCTTTGGGAAATTCACCCCTCCACTTT. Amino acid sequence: CASSRDRALGNSPLHF.

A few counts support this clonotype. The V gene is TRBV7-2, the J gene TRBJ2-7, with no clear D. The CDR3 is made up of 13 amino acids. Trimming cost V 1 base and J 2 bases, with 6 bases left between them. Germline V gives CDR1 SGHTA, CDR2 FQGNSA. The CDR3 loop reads CASSLGWAYEQYF. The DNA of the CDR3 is TGTGCCAGCAGCTTAGGATGGGCCTACGAGCAGTACTTC.

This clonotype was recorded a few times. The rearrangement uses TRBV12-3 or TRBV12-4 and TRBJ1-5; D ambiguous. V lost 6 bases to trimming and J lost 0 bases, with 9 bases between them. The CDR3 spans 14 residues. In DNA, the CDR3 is TGTGCCAGCAGGGCGGGGAATAGCAATCAGCCCCAGCATTTT. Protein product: CASRAGNSNQPQHF.

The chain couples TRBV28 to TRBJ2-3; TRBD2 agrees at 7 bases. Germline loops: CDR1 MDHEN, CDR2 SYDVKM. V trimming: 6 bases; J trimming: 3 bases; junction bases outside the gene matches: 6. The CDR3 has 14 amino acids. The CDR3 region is CASSQAGRTDTQYF. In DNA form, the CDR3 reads TGTGCCAGCAGCCAAGCGGGACGAACAGATACGCAGTATTTT.

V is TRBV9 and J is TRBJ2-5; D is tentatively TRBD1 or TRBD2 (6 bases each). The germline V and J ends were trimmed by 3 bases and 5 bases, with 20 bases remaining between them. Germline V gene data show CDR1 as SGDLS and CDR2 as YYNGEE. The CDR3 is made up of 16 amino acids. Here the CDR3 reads CASSESPGADRETQYF. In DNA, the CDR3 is TGTGCCAGCAGCGAGTCACCGGGAGCCGACAGGGAGACCCAGTACTTC. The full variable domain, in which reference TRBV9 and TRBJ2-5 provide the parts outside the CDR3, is DSGVTQTPKHLITATGQRVTLRCSPRSGDLSVYWYQQSLDQGLQFLIQYYNGEERAKGNILERFSAQQFPDLHSELNLSSLELGDSALYFCASSESPGADRETQYFGPGTRLLVL.

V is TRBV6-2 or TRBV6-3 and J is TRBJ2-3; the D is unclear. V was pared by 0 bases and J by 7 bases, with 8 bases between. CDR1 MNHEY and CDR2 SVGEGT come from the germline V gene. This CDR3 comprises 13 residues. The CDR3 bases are TGTGCCAGCAGTTACTCGATTGCTAATACGCAGTATTTT. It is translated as CASSYSIANTQYF.

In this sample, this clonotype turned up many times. The CDR3 sequence: CASSYPGTYNEQFF. DNA of the CDR3: TGCGCCAGCAGCTATCCGGGAACCTACAATGAGCAGTTCTTC. V and J are TRBV5-1 and TRBJ2-1; D is perhaps TRBD2 (5 bases). Deletions cut 3 bases from V and 2 bases from J, with 9 bases between. Germline lookup yields CDR1 SGHRS and CDR2 YFSETQ. The CDR3 totals 14 residues.

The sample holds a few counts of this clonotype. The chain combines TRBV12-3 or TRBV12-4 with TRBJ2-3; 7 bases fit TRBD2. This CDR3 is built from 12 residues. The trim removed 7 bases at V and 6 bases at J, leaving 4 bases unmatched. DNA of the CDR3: TGTGCCAGCACCATGGGGGGGGATACGCAGTATTTT. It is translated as CASTMGGDTQYF.

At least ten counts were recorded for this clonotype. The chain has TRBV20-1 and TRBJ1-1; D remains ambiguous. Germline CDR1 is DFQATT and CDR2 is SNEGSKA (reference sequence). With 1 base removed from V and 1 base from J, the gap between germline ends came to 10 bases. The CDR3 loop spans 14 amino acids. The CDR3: CSARGAIGNTEAFF. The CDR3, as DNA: TGCAGTGCTAGAGGCGCGATTGGGAACACTGAAGCTTTCTTT.

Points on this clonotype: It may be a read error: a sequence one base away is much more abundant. The CDR3: CSARGQLNTEAFF. CDR3 nucleotides: TGCAGTGCTAGAGGACAACTCAACACTGAAGCTTTCTTT. The V call is TRBV20-1, the J call TRBJ1-1; D uncertain. V lost 1 base and J lost 2, with 8 bases in between. This CDR3 contains 13 residues. The germline gives CDR1 DFQATT, CDR2 SNEGSKA (reference sequence).

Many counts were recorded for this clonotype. The CDR3 DNA reads TGCGCCAGCAGCCGGGACAGCAGGGACGAGCAGTACTTC. Translation gives CASSRDSRDEQYF. The V gene is TRBV5-1, the J gene TRBJ2-7, with 7 bases identical to TRBD1. The junction had 6 bases not matched to a gene; V was cut back by 4 bases and J by 5 bases. Germline V gene data show CDR1 as SGHRS and CDR2 as YFSETQ. The CDR3 length is 13 residues.

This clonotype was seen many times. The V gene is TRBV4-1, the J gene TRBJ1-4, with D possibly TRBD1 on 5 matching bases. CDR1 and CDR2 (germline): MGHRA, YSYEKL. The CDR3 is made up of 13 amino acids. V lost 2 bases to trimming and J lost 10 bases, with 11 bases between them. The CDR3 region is CASSQSAGGKLFF. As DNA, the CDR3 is TGCGCCAGCAGCCAATCGGCGGGGGGAAAACTGTTTTTT.

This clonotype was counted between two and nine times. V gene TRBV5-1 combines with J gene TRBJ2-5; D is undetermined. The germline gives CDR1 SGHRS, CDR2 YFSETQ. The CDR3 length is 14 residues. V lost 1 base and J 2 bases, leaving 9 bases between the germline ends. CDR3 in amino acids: CASSLTAAQETQYF. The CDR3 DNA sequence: TGCGCCAGCAGCTTGACGGCTGCACAAGAGACCCAGTACTTC.

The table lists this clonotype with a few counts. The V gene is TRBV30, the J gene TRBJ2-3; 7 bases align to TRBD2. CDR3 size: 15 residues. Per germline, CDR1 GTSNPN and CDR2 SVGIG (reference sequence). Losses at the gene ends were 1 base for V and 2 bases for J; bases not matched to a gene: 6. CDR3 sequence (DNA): TGTGCCTGGAGTGAGGGAGGGCCTCTCACAGATACGCAGTATTTT. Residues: CAWSEGGPLTDTQYF.

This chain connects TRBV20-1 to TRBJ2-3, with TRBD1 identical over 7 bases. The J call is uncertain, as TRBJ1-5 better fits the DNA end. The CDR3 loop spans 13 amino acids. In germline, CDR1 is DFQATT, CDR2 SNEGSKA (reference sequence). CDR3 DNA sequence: TGCAGTGCTCCGGGACAGCTCACAGGTACGCAGCATTTT. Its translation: CSAPGQLTGTQHF.

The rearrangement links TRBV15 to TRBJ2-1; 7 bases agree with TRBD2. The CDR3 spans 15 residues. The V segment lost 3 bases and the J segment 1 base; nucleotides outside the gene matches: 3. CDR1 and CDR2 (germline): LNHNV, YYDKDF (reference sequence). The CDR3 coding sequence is TGTGCCACCAGCAGGGACGGGAGGTCCTACAATGAGCAGTTCTTC. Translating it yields CATSRDGRSYNEQFF.

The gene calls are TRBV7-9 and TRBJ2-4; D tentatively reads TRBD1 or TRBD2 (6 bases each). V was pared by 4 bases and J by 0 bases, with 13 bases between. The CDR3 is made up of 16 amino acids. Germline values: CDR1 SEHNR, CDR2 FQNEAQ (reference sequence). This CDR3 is CASSWGAGLAKNIQYF. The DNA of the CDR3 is TGTGCCAGCAGCTGGGGGGCCGGTCTAGCCAAAAACATTCAGTACTTC. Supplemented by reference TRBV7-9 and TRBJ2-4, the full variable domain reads DTGVSQNPRHKITKRGQNVTFRCDPISEHNRLYWYRQTLGQGPEFLTYFQNEAQLEKSRLLSDRFSAERPKGSFSTLEIQRTEQGDSAMYLCASSWGAGLAKNIQYFGAGTRLSVL.